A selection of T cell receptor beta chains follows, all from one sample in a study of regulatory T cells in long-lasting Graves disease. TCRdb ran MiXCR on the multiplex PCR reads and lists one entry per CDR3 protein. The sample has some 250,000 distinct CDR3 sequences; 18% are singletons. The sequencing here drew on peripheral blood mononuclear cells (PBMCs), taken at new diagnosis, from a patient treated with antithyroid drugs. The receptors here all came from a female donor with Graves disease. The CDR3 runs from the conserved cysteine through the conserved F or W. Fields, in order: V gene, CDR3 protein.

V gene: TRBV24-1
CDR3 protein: CATSDGAYNEQFF

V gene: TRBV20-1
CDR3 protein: CSARQGVGTEAFF

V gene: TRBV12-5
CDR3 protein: CASRRGNGNTIYF

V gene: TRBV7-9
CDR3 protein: CASSSLVTNTGELFF

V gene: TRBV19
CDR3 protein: CASSPPLGPIADTQYF

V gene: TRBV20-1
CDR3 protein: CSATRRTADTQYF

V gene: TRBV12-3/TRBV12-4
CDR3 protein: CASSSNKGKETQCF

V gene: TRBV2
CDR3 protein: CASMLGTGGGETQYF

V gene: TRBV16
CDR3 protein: CASSQLRAGELFF

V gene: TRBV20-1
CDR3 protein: CSASGGLADTDEQYF

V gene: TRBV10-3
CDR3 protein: CAIQSPGTSSHNEQFF